Listed below are T cell receptor beta chains from one sample, sequenced in a study of blood T cells in healthy people across ages. TCRdb re-called the 5' RACE reads through MiXCR, storing one row per CDR3 protein. The profile shows 850,000 to 1,300,000 distinct CDR3 sequences, 40% to 50% of them singletons. Source material: blood. The source of these receptors is a woman aged 55 to 70 in good health. Both conserved end residues are part of each CDR3. The order of the fields is V gene, J gene, D gene, clone size, CDR3 protein, CDR3 DNA. A D gene is named only where the DNA matches it firmly. Expanded clones get a size class; other rows say once, few or many, or leave the size out.

v_call: TRBV20-1; j_call: TRBJ2-7; d_call: -; clone_size: few; cdr3_aa: CSARDARGVWEQYF; cdr3_nt: TGCAGTGCTAGAGATGCCAGAGGGGTCTGGGAGCAGTACTTC
v_call: TRBV6-5; j_call: TRBJ2-7; d_call: -; clone_size: few; cdr3_aa: CASTPLGARDYEQYF; cdr3_nt: TGTGCCAGCACCCCTCTGGGGGCGCGGGACTACGAGCAGTACTTC
v_call: TRBV20-1; j_call: TRBJ1-4; d_call: TRBD1; clone_size: few; cdr3_aa: CSASDRGRTTNEKLFF; cdr3_nt: TGCAGTGCTAGTGACAGGGGGCGTACTACTAATGAAAAACTGTTTTTT
v_call: TRBV7-3; j_call: TRBJ2-7; d_call: -; clone_size: once; cdr3_aa: CAGSLRGDYEQYF; cdr3_nt: TGTGCCGGCAGCTTAAGGGGAGACTACGAGCAGTACTTC
v_call: TRBV7-6; j_call: TRBJ1-4; d_call: -; clone_size: many; cdr3_aa: CASSRDPQGSEKLFF; cdr3_nt: TGTGCCAGCAGCCGCGACCCCCAGGGAAGTGAAAAACTGTTTTTT
v_call: TRBV20-1; j_call: TRBJ1-5; d_call: -; clone_size: few; cdr3_aa: CSARSAGNQPQHF; cdr3_nt: TGCAGTGCTAGAAGCGCTGGCAATCAGCCCCAGCATTTT
v_call: TRBV20-1; j_call: TRBJ1-4; d_call: TRBD1; clone_size: once; cdr3_aa: CSASDRRNEKLFF; cdr3_nt: TGCAGTGCTTCGGACAGGAGAAATGAAAAACTGTTTTTT
v_call: TRBV12-3/TRBV12-4; j_call: TRBJ2-5; d_call: TRBD2; clone_size: -; cdr3_aa: CASSSPGTSGKETQYF; cdr3_nt: TGTGCCAGCAGTTCACCCGGGACTAGCGGGAAAGAGACCCAGTACTTC
v_call: TRBV6-1; j_call: TRBJ2-5; d_call: TRBD1; clone_size: few; cdr3_aa: CASSAGQGRGEQYF; cdr3_nt: TGTGCCAGCAGTGCGGGACAGGGAAGGGGAGAGCAGTACTTC
v_call: TRBV20-1; j_call: TRBJ2-5; d_call: -; clone_size: once; cdr3_aa: CSARDVQGFNEQYF; cdr3_nt: TGCAGTGCTAGAGATGTTCAAGGTTTTAATGAGCAGTACTTC
v_call: TRBV5-6; j_call: TRBJ2-7; d_call: TRBD2; clone_size: -; cdr3_aa: CASSLGLAGSPYEQYF; cdr3_nt: TGTGCCAGCAGCTTGGGATTAGCGGGATCTCCCTACGAGCAGTACTTC
v_call: TRBV6-1; j_call: TRBJ2-7; d_call: TRBD1; clone_size: few; cdr3_aa: CASSVSGQGAGEQYF; cdr3_nt: TGTGCCAGCAGTGTATCGGGACAGGGGGCAGGCGAGCAGTACTTC
v_call: TRBV10-3; j_call: TRBJ1-3; d_call: TRBD1; clone_size: -; cdr3_aa: CAISAGTGGGNTIYF; cdr3_nt: TGTGCCATCAGTGCCGGGACAGGAGGAGGAAACACCATATATTTT
v_call: TRBV4-1; j_call: TRBJ2-7; d_call: -; clone_size: few; cdr3_aa: CASSQPPHGEYEQYF; cdr3_nt: TGCGCCAGCAGTCAACCCCCCCACGGGGAATACGAGCAGTACTTC
v_call: TRBV15; j_call: TRBJ2-5; d_call: -; clone_size: -; cdr3_aa: CATSRERCTQYF; cdr3_nt: TGTGCCACCAGCAGAGAAAGGTGTACCCAGTACTTC
v_call: TRBV5-5; j_call: TRBJ2-2; d_call: -; clone_size: once; cdr3_aa: CASSPWGPGELFF; cdr3_nt: TGTGCCAGCAGCCCCTGGGGACCCGGGGAGCTGTTTTTT
v_call: TRBV5-1; j_call: TRBJ2-7; d_call: -; clone_size: -; cdr3_aa: CASSLPQGKQYF; cdr3_nt: TGCGCCAGCAGCCTCCCGCAGGGAAAGCAGTACTTC
v_call: TRBV10-3; j_call: TRBJ2-1; d_call: TRBD1; clone_size: -; cdr3_aa: CAAKGAKGSNEQFF; cdr3_nt: TGTGCCGCAAAGGGGGCAAAGGGAAGCAATGAGCAGTTCTTC
v_call: TRBV5-1; j_call: TRBJ2-6; d_call: TRBD2; clone_size: few; cdr3_aa: CASSLDGTSGMWANVLTF; cdr3_nt: TGCGCCAGCAGCTTGGACGGGACTAGCGGGATGTGGGCCAACGTCCTGACTTTC
v_call: TRBV12-3/TRBV12-4; j_call: TRBJ2-7; d_call: -; clone_size: -; cdr3_aa: CASSLARWRREDSYEQYF; cdr3_nt: TGTGCCAGCAGTTTAGCGCGGTGGAGGCGGGAAGACTCCTACGAGCAGTACTTC
v_call: TRBV29-1; j_call: TRBJ2-1; d_call: -; clone_size: few; cdr3_aa: CSVPSYNEQFF; cdr3_nt: TGCAGCGTGCCCTCCTACAATGAGCAGTTCTTC
v_call: TRBV14; j_call: TRBJ2-1; d_call: -; clone_size: -; cdr3_aa: CASSQEVAVTQGEQFF; cdr3_nt: TGTGCCAGCAGCCAAGAAGTAGCGGTCACCCAGGGTGAGCAGTTCTTC
v_call: TRBV4-1; j_call: TRBJ2-5; d_call: -; clone_size: -; cdr3_aa: CASSQDVVSRETQYF; cdr3_nt: TGCGCCAGCAGCCAAGATGTGGTGAGCCGGGAGACCCAGTACTTC
v_call: TRBV12-3/TRBV12-4; j_call: TRBJ2-3; d_call: TRBD1; clone_size: once; cdr3_aa: CASSLIGGQGGEDTQYF; cdr3_nt: TGTGCCAGCAGTTTGATCGGTGGACAGGGTGGCGAAGATACGCAGTATTTT
v_call: TRBV6-5; j_call: TRBJ2-2; d_call: TRBD1; clone_size: -; cdr3_aa: CASSYDRVGTGELFF; cdr3_nt: TGTGCCAGCAGTTACGACAGGGTGGGCACCGGGGAGCTGTTTTTT
v_call: TRBV30; j_call: TRBJ1-1; d_call: -; clone_size: -; cdr3_aa: CAWEGGRNTEAFF; cdr3_nt: TGTGCCTGGGAGGGCGGGAGGAACACTGAAGCTTTCTTT
v_call: TRBV5-1; j_call: TRBJ2-3; d_call: TRBD1; clone_size: -; cdr3_aa: CASSLAPGQASTDTQYF; cdr3_nt: TGCGCCAGCAGCTTGGCTCCGGGACAGGCGAGCACAGATACGCAGTATTTT
v_call: TRBV6-5; j_call: TRBJ2-7; d_call: -; clone_size: -; cdr3_aa: CASTPRPSYEQYF; cdr3_nt: TGTGCCAGCACCCCCAGGCCCTCCTACGAGCAGTACTTC
v_call: TRBV24-1; j_call: TRBJ2-6; d_call: -; clone_size: -; cdr3_aa: CATGRLGANVLTF; cdr3_nt: TGTGCCACCGGGCGACTGGGGGCCAACGTCCTGACTTTC
v_call: TRBV29-1; j_call: TRBJ2-1; d_call: TRBD2; clone_size: -; cdr3_aa: CSVTGLVGHNEQFF; cdr3_nt: TGCAGCGTCACGGGACTAGTGGGACACAATGAGCAGTTCTTC
v_call: TRBV30; j_call: TRBJ2-3; d_call: -; clone_size: -; cdr3_aa: CAWSNGNGGTDTQYF; cdr3_nt: TGTGCCTGGAGCAATGGCAATGGTGGAACAGATACGCAGTATTTT
v_call: TRBV27; j_call: TRBJ2-3; d_call: TRBD1; clone_size: -; cdr3_aa: CASSLTLATGAGDTQYF; cdr3_nt: TGTGCCAGCAGTTTAACCCTCGCGACAGGGGCGGGAGATACGCAGTATTTT
v_call: TRBV6-5; j_call: TRBJ1-2; d_call: -; clone_size: -; cdr3_aa: CASSAPGSRSYTF; cdr3_nt: TGTGCCAGCAGTGCACCAGGGAGTAGGAGCTACACCTTC
v_call: TRBV20-1; j_call: TRBJ2-3; d_call: TRBD2; clone_size: -; cdr3_aa: CSARSGMGVSDTQYF; cdr3_nt: TGCAGTGCTCGAAGCGGGATGGGTGTTTCAGATACGCAGTATTTT
v_call: TRBV7-9; j_call: TRBJ1-2; d_call: -; clone_size: -; cdr3_aa: CATRRGDSNYGYTF; cdr3_nt: TGTGCCACACGTAGGGGGGACTCTAACTATGGCTACACCTTC
v_call: TRBV11-2; j_call: TRBJ1-4; d_call: -; clone_size: -; cdr3_aa: CASSLDQSGPTSNEKLFF; cdr3_nt: TGTGCCAGCAGCTTAGATCAAAGTGGACCGACGTCTAATGAAAAACTGTTTTTT
v_call: TRBV6-1; j_call: TRBJ2-3; d_call: -; clone_size: -; cdr3_aa: CASKRQTTTDTQYF; cdr3_nt: TGTGCCAGCAAAAGACAGACAACCACAGATACGCAGTATTTT
v_call: TRBV12-3/TRBV12-4; j_call: TRBJ1-1; d_call: -; clone_size: few; cdr3_aa: CASSLGLGGVGMNTEAFF; cdr3_nt: TGTGCCAGCAGTTTGGGGCTTGGAGGGGTGGGCATGAACACTGAAGCTTTCTTT
v_call: TRBV3-1; j_call: TRBJ2-3; d_call: -; clone_size: -; cdr3_aa: CASSQWGGTDTQYF; cdr3_nt: TGTGCCAGCAGCCAATGGGGAGGCACAGATACGCAGTATTTT
v_call: TRBV20-1; j_call: TRBJ2-1; d_call: -; clone_size: -; cdr3_aa: CSATTDRWELNEQFF; cdr3_nt: TGCAGTGCTACTACAGACAGGTGGGAATTAAATGAGCAGTTCTTC